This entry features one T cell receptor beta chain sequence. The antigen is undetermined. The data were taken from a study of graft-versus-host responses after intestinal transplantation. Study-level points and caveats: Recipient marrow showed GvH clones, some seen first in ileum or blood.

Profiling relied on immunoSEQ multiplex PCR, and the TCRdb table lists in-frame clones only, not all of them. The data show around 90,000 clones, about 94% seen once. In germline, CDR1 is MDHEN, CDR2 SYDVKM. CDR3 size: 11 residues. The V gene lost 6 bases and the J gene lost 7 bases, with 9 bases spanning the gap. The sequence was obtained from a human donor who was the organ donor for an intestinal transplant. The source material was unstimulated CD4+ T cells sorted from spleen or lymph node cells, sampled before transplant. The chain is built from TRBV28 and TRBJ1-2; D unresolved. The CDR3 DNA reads TGTGCCAGCAGCTGGGGTACTGGCTACACCTTC. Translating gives CASSWGTGYTF.